These 25 T cell receptor beta chains originate from one sample sequenced in a study of T cells in tuberculosis. Assay: immunoSEQ multiplex PCR; the TCRdb copy retains only in-frame clones and omits some. The repertoire holds about 43,000 clones, with roughly 94% as singletons. Sequencing input: PBMCs. These receptors all stem from a donor aged 10-29 years with latent tuberculosis or without tuberculosis infection. Some clones in this sample may be carry-over from other donors' samples.

The count of this clone is one. This sequence joins TRBV4-3 and TRBJ2-1; D not resolved. The CDR3 is made up of 16 amino acids. Trimming shortened V by 2 bases and J by 1 base, and 12 bases separated the two germline ends. Germline CDR1 is LGHNA and CDR2 is YSLEER. The CDR3 DNA is TGCGCCAGCAGCCAAACTACCAGATTATCCTACAATGAGCAGTTCTTC. This codes for CASSQTTRLSYNEQFF.

The V call is TRBV4-1, the J call TRBJ1-2; 9 bases match TRBD1. Trimming took 2 bases from V and 2 from J; bases not matched to a gene: 6. Germline loops: CDR1 MGHRA, CDR2 YSYEKL. The CDR3 loop spans 16 amino acids. Here the CDR3 reads CASSQSAGQGNYGYTF. The CDR3, as DNA: TGCGCCAGCAGCCAATCCGCGGGACAGGGAAACTATGGCTACACCTTC.

This clone was picked up one time. The chain is built from TRBV19 and TRBJ2-7; D uncertain. Trimming pared 5 bases from V and 2 bases from J, leaving 16 bases between. Germline-derived CDR1 and CDR2 are LNHDA and SQIVND (reference sequence). The CDR3 is 15 amino acids. CDR3: CASSPMAILPYEQYF. DNA of the CDR3: TGTGCCAGTAGTCCCATGGCCATATTGCCCTACGAGCAGTACTTC.

Remarks on this clone: Other DNA sequences within the sample encode an identical CDR3. The chain couples TRBV11-3 to TRBJ2-5; 14 bases map to TRBD2. The CDR3 extends over 16 amino acids. Looked up from germline, CDR1 is SGHNT and CDR2 is YENEEA. The junction had 4 bases not matched to a gene; V was cut back by 5 bases and J by 2 bases. In nucleotides, the CDR3 is TGTGCCAGCAGCCTGAGACTAGCGGGAGGGCAAGAGACCCAGTACTTC. Residues: CASSLRLAGGQETQYF.

The chain employs TRBV30 and TRBJ2-6; 7 nucleotides agree with TRBD1. The germline gives CDR1 GTSNPN, CDR2 SVGIG (reference sequence). The CDR3 consists of 18 residues. Trimming cost V 0 bases and J 2 bases; bases outside gene matches: 10. CDR3 in amino acids: CAWSVLDRDTAGANVLTF. As DNA, the CDR3 is TGTGCCTGGAGTGTACTCGACAGGGATACGGCTGGGGCCAACGTCCTGACTTTC.

This chain links TRBV27 with TRBJ2-2; D may be TRBD1 (6 bases). CDR1 and CDR2 from the germline V gene are MNHEY and SMNVEV (reference sequence). CDR3 length equals 21 residues. Trimming left V 5 bases short and J 0 bases short, with 28 bases between. The CDR3 protein is CASSVQGRVPPPSSNTGELFF. The CDR3 DNA reads as TGTGCCAGCAGTGTACAGGGAAGGGTCCCCCCCCCTTCATCGAACACCGGGGAGCTGTTTTTT.

The chain carries TRBV10-1 and TRBJ2-5, with 8 bases lining up with TRBD2. Unmatched junction bases numbered 3, after V lost 6 bases and J lost 3 bases. The germline V gene has CDR1 WNHNN and CDR2 SYGVQD (reference sequence). The CDR3 loop spans 13 amino acids. The CDR3 DNA reads TGCGCCAGCAGCTCGGGACTAGAAGAGACCCAGTACTTC. Its translation is CASSSGLEETQYF.

This clone was found once. The chain recombines TRBV5-1 with TRBJ2-3, with 10 bases matching TRBD2. Germline values: CDR1 SGHRS, CDR2 YFSETQ. The CDR3 is made up of 17 amino acids. Trimming removed 1 base from V and 6 bases from J; junction bases left unmatched: 11. The CDR3 bases are TGCGCCAGCAGCTTGAAGCTAGCGGGAGAGAATACGGATACGCAGTATTTT. Protein: CASSLKLAGENTDTQYF.

The rearrangement links TRBV6-1 to TRBJ1-1; D perhaps matches TRBD1 (5 bases). The germline CDR1 and CDR2 sequences are MNHNS and SASEGT. V was clipped by 7 bases and J by 1 base, with 13 bases between them. This CDR3 has 14 residues. The CDR3 region is CASTPGPANTEAFF. In DNA, the CDR3 is TGTGCCAGCACTCCAGGGCCTGCGAACACTGAAGCTTTCTTT.

The chain has TRBV5-1 and TRBJ2-1, with D possibly TRBD2 on 6 matching bases. CDR1 is SGHRS, CDR2 YFSETQ, per germline. The length of the CDR3 is 14 residues. The V end lost 0 bases, the J end lost 6 bases, and 10 bases lay between the germline ends. The CDR3 loop reads CASSLAGLSNEQFF. The CDR3 DNA sequence: TGCGCCAGCAGCTTGGCAGGACTATCCAATGAGCAGTTCTTC.

The chain recombines TRBV11-1 with TRBJ2-5; 13 bases fit TRBD2. Germline V gene lookup returns CDR1 SGHAT and CDR2 FQDESV (reference sequence). This CDR3 region has 16 residues. The V gene end was trimmed by 4 bases and the J gene end by 4 bases; junction bases not matched to a gene: 6. The CDR3 nucleotides are TGTGCCAGCAGCTACGGACTAGCGGGAGATGGAGAGACCCAGTACTTC. Encoded protein: CASSYGLAGDGETQYF.

The chain joins TRBV6-1 to TRBJ1-1; 7 bases fit TRBD1. Trimming took 6 bases from V and 2 from J; bases not matched to a gene: 6. The germline V gene has CDR1 MNHNS and CDR2 SASEGT. The CDR3 sequence is 14 residues long. The CDR3 spells CASRGRTGNTEAFF. The CDR3 nucleotides are TGTGCCAGCAGGGGTAGGACAGGAAACACTGAAGCTTTCTTT.

The genes are TRBV21-1 and TRBJ2-7; TRBD1 reflects the table's D call only, with no check against the DNA. TRBV21-1 is marked as a pseudogene. The CDR3 is made up of 15 amino acids. Written as DNA, the CDR3 is TGTGCCAGCAGTCCCGGGACAGGACAAATCTACGAGCAGTACTTC. Protein: CASSPGTGQIYEQYF.

The chain couples TRBV4-1 to TRBJ1-2; D is unresolved. Germline V gene lookup returns CDR1 MGHRA and CDR2 YSYEKL. The CDR3 extends over 16 amino acids. The V end lost 0 bases, the J end lost 1 base, and 12 bases lay between the germline ends. DNA for the CDR3: TGCGCCAGCAGCCAAGATTCTCCGGTAAATAACTATGGCTACACCTTC. Translated, it gives CASSQDSPVNNYGYTF.

This clone was picked up one time. V is TRBV27 and J is TRBJ2-5, with a tentative D call TRBD1 (5 bases). The CDR3 loop spans 12 amino acids. Germline lookup yields CDR1 MNHEY and CDR2 SMNVEV (reference sequence). Between the trimmed V and J ends, which lost 5 bases and 5 bases, there was a span of 9 bases. This chain's CDR3 is CASSLQGETQYF. DNA of the CDR3: TGTGCCAGCAGTCTCCAGGGTGAGACCCAGTACTTC.

The chain uses TRBV13 and TRBJ2-1; D remains unclear. The CDR3 has 13 residues. V dropped 0 bases and J dropped 12 bases, with 12 bases sitting between them. CDR1 is PRHDT and CDR2 is FYEKMQ in the germline V gene (reference sequence). The CDR3 DNA sequence: TGTGCCAGCAGCTTAGGCCGAGACTTATGGCAGTTCTTC. It yields the protein CASSLGRDLWQFF.

This clone came up once. This chain links TRBV7-2 with TRBJ2-6, with D perhaps TRBD1 (6 bases). V shed 5 bases and J shed 5 bases, with 10 bases lying between them. The germline gives CDR1 SGHTA, CDR2 FQGNSA. This CDR3 has 14 residues. The CDR3 bases are TGTGCCAGCAGCGCCGGACAGCGGGCCAACGTCCTGACTTTC. It encodes CASSAGQRANVLTF. Drawing the rest from reference TRBV7-2 and TRBJ2-6, the complete variable domain is GAGVSQSPSNKVTEKGKDVELRCDPISGHTALYWYRQSLGQGLEFLIYFQGNSAPDKSGLPSDRFSAERTGGSVSTLTIQRTQQEDSAVYLCASSAGQRANVLTFGAGSRLTVL.

The chain is built from TRBV5-6 and TRBJ2-7, with 13 positions matching TRBD2. Trimming took 4 bases from V and 4 from J; bases not matched to a gene: 5. CDR1 is SGHDT, CDR2 YYEEEE, per germline. CDR3 length equals 15 residues. The CDR3 DNA sequence: TGTGCCAGCAGCCGGGGGACTAGCGGGATTTACGAGCAGTACTTC. As protein: CASSRGTSGIYEQYF.

The chain combines TRBV6-4 with TRBJ2-7; D is possibly TRBD2 (7 bases). Trimming shortened V by 5 bases and J by 3 bases, and 11 bases separated the two germline ends. The CDR3 loop spans 13 amino acids. Germline V gives CDR1 MRHNA, CDR2 SNTAGT. The CDR3 sequence: CASSREGGYEQYF. The CDR3 DNA reads TGTGCCAGCAGTAGGGAGGGGGGCTACGAGCAGTACTTC.

The chain uses TRBV7-8 and TRBJ1-2; TRBD1 matches at 8 bases. The V and J ends lost 6 bases and 4 bases, in that order; junction bases with no gene match: 13. This CDR3 has 16 amino acids. Germline CDR1 reads SGHVS; CDR2 reads FQNEAQ. Here the CDR3 DNA reads TGTGCCAGCAGTTATCTTGGGACAGGAGGGGGCTATGGCTACACCTTC. Its translation is CASSYLGTGGGYGYTF.

V and J are TRBV4-3 and TRBJ2-4; possibly TRBD1 for D (6 bases). Trimming removed 1 base at V and 1 base at J, with 14 bases between. Germline V gene sequence: CDR1 LGHNA, CDR2 YSLEER. CDR3 length: 17 amino acids. This CDR3 is CASSQGVARGAKNIQYF. CDR3 DNA: TGCGCCAGCAGCCAAGGGGTTGCAAGGGGGGCCAAAAACATTCAGTACTTC.

V is TRBV18 and J is TRBJ2-1; tentative D call: TRBD2 (5 bases). V was pared by 3 bases and J by 2 bases, with 17 bases between. The germline V gene has CDR1 KGHSH and CDR2 LQKENI. CDR3 length: 17 residues. CDR3 nucleotide sequence: TGTGCCAGCTCACCCGTTGCTAGCTCGGCCGCCTACAATGAGCAGTTCTTC. It codes for CASSPVASSAAYNEQFF.

V is TRBV19 and J is TRBJ2-1, with D hard to call. V lost 5 bases to trimming and J lost 5 bases, with 10 bases between them. Germline-derived CDR1 and CDR2 are LNHDA and SQIVND (reference sequence). CDR3 size: 13 residues. CDR3 coding DNA: TGTGCCAGTAGTCCACCCGCGGACAATGAGCAGTTCTTC. It is translated as CASSPPADNEQFF.

This clone showed up just a few times. J is TRBJ1-5 and V is TRBV19; 9 bases map to TRBD1. The CDR3 length is 16 residues. The germline V gene encodes CDR1 LNHDA and CDR2 SQIVND (reference sequence). The junction had 11 bases not matched to a gene; V was cut back by 5 bases and J by 6 bases. The CDR3 is CASSQAGTGSSQPQHF. The CDR3 DNA follows: TGTGCCAGTAGTCAAGCCGGGACAGGGTCAAGTCAGCCCCAGCATTTT.

This chain joins TRBV10-1 and TRBJ2-1; TRBD1 might be the D (5 bases). CDR1 is WNHNN, CDR2 SYGVQD, per germline (reference sequence). V was shortened by 5 bases and J by 8 bases, with 16 bases between the two germline ends. CDR3 size: 14 residues. DNA for the CDR3: TGCGCCAGCAGTCCCCGGCAGGGTACGGATGAGCAGTTCTTC. It yields the protein CASSPRQGTDEQFF.